This T cell receptor beta chain was captured by sequencing in a study of T cells after yellow fever vaccination. Study findings and constraints: It was a weaker secondary response, yet one that peaked faster, at day 5 versus 15.

Template-switching 5'RACE yielded the TCR cDNA; a universal primer site and UMIs were added in the process. MiXCR was run by TCRdb on the 5' RACE reads, yielding one entry per CDR3 protein. The table shows about 500,000 distinct CDR3 sequences, with roughly a sixth occurring only once. This clonotype was counted a few times. Its antigen is not known. The germline V gene has CDR1 SGHRS and CDR2 YFSETQ. Trimming at V came to 2 bases and at J to 1 base, leaving 5 bases not matched to a gene. This CDR3 is built from 15 residues. The input for sequencing was PBMCs, taken about 5 days after the first yellow fever vaccination. The TCR originated in a young man who received the YFV17D yellow fever vaccine. The chain uses TRBV5-1 and TRBJ1-2; 7 bases map to TRBD1. The CDR3 loop is CASSFSGQINYGYTF. The CDR3 DNA reads as TGCGCCAGCAGCTTCTCGGGACAGATTAACTATGGCTACACCTTC.